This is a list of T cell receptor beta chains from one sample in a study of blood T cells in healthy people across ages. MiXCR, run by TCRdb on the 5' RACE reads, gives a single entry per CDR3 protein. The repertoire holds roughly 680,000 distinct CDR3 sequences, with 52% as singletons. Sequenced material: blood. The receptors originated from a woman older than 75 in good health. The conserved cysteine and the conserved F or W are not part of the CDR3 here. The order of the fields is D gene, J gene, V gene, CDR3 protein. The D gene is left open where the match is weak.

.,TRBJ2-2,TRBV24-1,ATRDQTGELF
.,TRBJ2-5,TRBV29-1,SVGRLEQETQY
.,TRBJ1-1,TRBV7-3,ASSRGKNTEAF
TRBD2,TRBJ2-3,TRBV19,ASSDLAGLSDTQY
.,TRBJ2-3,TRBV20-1,SAEGQYTDTQY
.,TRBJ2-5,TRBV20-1,SVFGAGETQY
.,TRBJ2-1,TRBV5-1,ASRYRVYTYNEQF
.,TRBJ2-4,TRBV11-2,ASRPSPGWEQY
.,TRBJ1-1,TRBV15,ATSRRTNTEAF
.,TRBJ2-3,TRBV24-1,ATSDHDRGGPDTQY
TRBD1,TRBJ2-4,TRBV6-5,ASSHRGAKNIQY
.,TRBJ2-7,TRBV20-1,SASSSADLSYEQY
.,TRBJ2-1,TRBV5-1,ASSWGPLAGSYNEQF
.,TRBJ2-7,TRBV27,ASSSWGRFYEQY
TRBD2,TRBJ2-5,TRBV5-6,ASSSLGGGENEQY
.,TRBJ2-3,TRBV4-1,ASGTSSSTDTQY
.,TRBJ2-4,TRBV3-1,ASSQERRDGVKNIQY
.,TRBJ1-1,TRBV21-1,ASSTQGRPNTEAF
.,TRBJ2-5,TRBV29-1,RVRGNEQY
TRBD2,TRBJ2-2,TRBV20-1,SAPTSGRVNGELF
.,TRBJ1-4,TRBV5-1,ASRLGAPINAEKLF
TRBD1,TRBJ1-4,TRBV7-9,ASSSGQGANEKLF
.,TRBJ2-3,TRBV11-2,ASSLDPQGRSDTQY
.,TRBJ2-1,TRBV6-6,ASNGGKGMSNEQF
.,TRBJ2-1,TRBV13,ASSPKRTEQF
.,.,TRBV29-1,SVGTLADYEQY
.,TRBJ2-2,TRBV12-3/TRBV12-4,ASRFKVTGELF
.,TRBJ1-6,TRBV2,ASSESGSPLH
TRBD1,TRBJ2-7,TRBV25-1,ASSPSNRGSYEQY
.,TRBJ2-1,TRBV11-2,ASSLVTAMDEQF
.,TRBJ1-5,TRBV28,ASCWEGGSNQPQH
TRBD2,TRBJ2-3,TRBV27,ASSFSGRTDTQY
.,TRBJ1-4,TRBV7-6,ASSPPTGDNEKLF
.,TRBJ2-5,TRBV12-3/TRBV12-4,ASSAGAQETQY
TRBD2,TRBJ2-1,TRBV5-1,ASSLGLAGVHEQF
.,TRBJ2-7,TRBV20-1,SANAGPGDGQY
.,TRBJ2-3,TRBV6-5,ASGGASTDTQY
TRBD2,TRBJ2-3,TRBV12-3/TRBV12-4,ASRTSGSPDTQY
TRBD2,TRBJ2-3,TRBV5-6,ASSLGSGGKLTGTQY
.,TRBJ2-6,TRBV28,ASSLWGGASGANVLT
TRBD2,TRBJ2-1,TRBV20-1,SATSGRTVNEQF
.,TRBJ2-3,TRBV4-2,VSSQDPADTQY
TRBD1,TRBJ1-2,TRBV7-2,ASSMGQGLYGYT
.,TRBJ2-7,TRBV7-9,ASSVGTATYEQY
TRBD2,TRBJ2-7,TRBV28,ASSFLPSGRYSYEQY